Below are 16 T cell receptor beta chains sequenced from a single sample in a study of tumor-infiltrating lymphocytes in primary liver carcinoma. From around 500 ng of total RNA, TCR beta-specific cDNA was reverse-transcribed using a constant-region primer. Library construction for TCR beta comprised three nested multiplex PCR rounds performed with slightly modified ARM-PCR. A C-beta reverse primer and TRBV1-TRBV30 forward primers served in each of the first two PCR rounds, at ten to eleven cycles apiece. TCRdb re-called the multiplex PCR reads with MiXCR, one entry per CDR3 protein. The table lists about 180,000 distinct CDR3 sequences, 60% of them singletons. Researchers drew blood RNA from unsorted whole blood and extracted germline DNA as well. Sequencing input: peripheral blood. These receptors originate from a man aged 40-49 years with primary liver carcinoma and hepatitis B virus infection.

This clonotype was detected a few times. The gene calls are TRBV14 and TRBJ2-7; possible D gene TRBD1, 6 bases. The CDR3 consists of 16 residues. V lost 4 bases, J lost 1 base, and 17 bases lay in between. CDR1 is SGHDN, CDR2 FVKESK, per germline. For the CDR3, the DNA is TGTGCCAGCAGCCCTTCATGGGGGCGCCAATCCTACGAGCAGTACTTC. This gives the protein CASSPSWGRQSYEQYF.

This clonotype was seen just once. No conserved phenylalanine or tryptophan ends this CDR3, so it is likely a read error. This rearrangement joins TRBV11-2 to TRBJ2-7; 9 bases match TRBD2. Trimming took 5 bases from V and 3 from J; bases not matched to a gene: 14. Germline loops: CDR1 SGHAT, CDR2 FQNNGV. This CDR3 comprises 17 residues. This CDR3 is CASSHPGLAFNYYEQYL. CDR3 DNA sequence: TGTGCCAGCAGCCATCCGGGACTAGCTTTTAACTACTACGAGCAGTACCTC.

V and J are TRBV11-2 and TRBJ2-7; maybe TRBD2 (5 bases). Germline-derived CDR1 and CDR2 are SGHAT and FQNNGV. CDR3 size: 13 residues. Trimming pared 3 bases from V and 3 bases from J, leaving 9 bases between. CDR3 sequence: CASSLRASYEQYF. In nucleotides, the CDR3 is TGTGCCAGCAGCTTGCGGGCCAGCTACGAGCAGTACTTC.

This clonotype occurred a few times. The chain combines TRBV30 with TRBJ2-2; 9 bases line up with TRBD1. Losses at the gene ends were 8 bases for V and 3 bases for J; bases not matched to a gene: 7. Looked up from germline, CDR1 is GTSNPN and CDR2 is SVGIG (reference sequence). This CDR3 has 14 residues. The CDR3 loop is CALRQGGYTGELFF. The CDR3 DNA reads TGTGCCCTTAGACAGGGGGGTTACACCGGGGAGCTGTTTTTT.

Comments on this clonotype: A much larger clone differs by one base, so this may be a read error. The rearrangement joins TRBV11-1 to TRBJ2-3; no clear D gene. CDR1 and CDR2 from the germline V gene are SGHAT and FQDESV (reference sequence). The CDR3 is made up of 16 amino acids. Trimming stripped 1 base from V and 2 bases from J, with 13 bases between. CDR3 amino acids: CASSLGRYFPTDTQYF. The CDR3 nucleotides are TGTGCCAGCAGCTTAGGGCGATATTTCCCCACAGATACGCAGTATTTT. Supplemented by reference TRBV11-1 and TRBJ2-3, the full variable domain reads EAEVAQSPRYKITEKSQAVAFWCDPISGHATLYWYRQILGQGPELLVQFQDESVVDDSQLPKDRFSAERLKGVDSTLKIQPAELGDSAMYLCASSLGRYFPTDTQYFGPGTRLTVL.

This clonotype was observed many times. The rearrangement links TRBV6-1 to TRBJ2-2; 10 nucleotides agree with TRBD1. V was pared by 7 bases and J by 8 bases, with 7 bases of the junction left unmatched. CDR1 and CDR2 from the germline V gene are MNHNS and SASEGT. The CDR3 extends over 14 amino acids. CDR3 loop: CASTRQGATGELFF. CDR3 in DNA: TGTGCCAGCACCCGACAGGGGGCAACGGGGGAGCTGTTTTTT.

For this clonotype: The junction departs from germline at one end; a sequencing error may be responsible. The chain couples TRBV11-2 to TRBJ2-1; no reliable D call. The germline V gene has CDR1 SGHAT and CDR2 FQNNGV. This CDR3 is built from 13 residues. The CDR3, as DNA: TGTGTCAGCAGCTTAGTAGGGCTCAATGAGCAGTTCTTC. Translated: CVSSLVGLNEQFF.

The chain has TRBV7-9 and TRBJ2-7, with 7 bases fitting TRBD1. J gave up 3 bases and V 4 bases, and 6 bases lay outside the gene matches. CDR3 size: 14 residues. Germline values: CDR1 SEHNR, CDR2 FQNEAQ (reference sequence). The CDR3, as DNA: TGTGCCAGCAGCTCCCGACAGGGCAGCTACGAGCAGTACTTC. Translating it yields CASSSRQGSYEQYF.

This chain uses TRBV10-1 with TRBJ2-2, with 7 bases fitting TRBD1. This CDR3 region has 13 residues. The J segment lost 7 bases and the V segment lost 6 bases, leaving 5 bases of the junction unmatched. The germline gives CDR1 WNHNN, CDR2 SYGVQD (reference sequence). For the CDR3, the DNA is TGCGCCAGCAGAGAACAGGGGATCGGGGAGCTGTTTTTT. Translated, it gives CASREQGIGELFF.

V is TRBV4-2 and J is TRBJ2-3; D not resolved. Trimming removed 2 bases at V and 4 bases at J, with 16 bases between. CDR3 length equals 16 residues. CDR1 and CDR2 (germline): LGHNA, YNFKEQ. The CDR3 sequence is CASSQRTDKEADTQYF. Here the CDR3 DNA reads TGTGCCAGCAGCCAACGAACCGACAAGGAAGCAGATACGCAGTATTTT.

This chain uses TRBV10-3 with TRBJ1-5, with D perhaps TRBD1 (5 bases). The germline V gene encodes CDR1 ENHRY and CDR2 SYGVKD. The CDR3 covers 15 residues. V was cut by 10 bases and J by 0 bases, with 16 bases left in between. CDR3 loop: CATGSGGASNQPQHF. The CDR3 nucleotides are TGTGCCACCGGCTCTGGGGGAGCTAGCAATCAGCCCCAGCATTTT.

This chain uses TRBV6-5 with TRBJ2-3; TRBD2 matches at 15 bases. Germline V gives CDR1 MNHEY, CDR2 SVGAGI. V lost 5 bases and J lost 1; bases outside the gene matches: 10. The CDR3 covers 19 residues. CDR3 in DNA: TGTGCCAGCAGTCTTCTCGGACTAGCGGGAGGGAGGGGCACAGATACGCAGTATTTT. It is translated as CASSLLGLAGGRGTDTQYF.

A remark on this clonotype: This may come from a read error, since a much larger clone is one base off. The gene calls are TRBV11-2 and TRBJ2-2; D remains ambiguous. The V gene's germline CDR1 is SGHAT and CDR2 FQNNGV. This CDR3 has 14 amino acids. Here the CDR3 DNA reads TGTGCCAGCAGCTTTGTGGTCTCCACCTGGGAGCTGTTTTTT. Its protein product is CASSFVVSTWELFF.

This clonotype came up a few times. At one boundary the junction diverges from the germline segment, which might be a read error. The genes are TRBV11-2 and TRBJ2-7; TRBD1 or TRBD2 may be the D gene (6 bases each). The CDR3 is 11 residues long. The germline V gene has CDR1 SGHAT and CDR2 FQNNGV. This CDR3 reads CVSSLGGEQYF. The CDR3 DNA is TGTGTCAGCAGCTTAGGGGGGGAGCAGTACTTC.

The chain is built from TRBV14 and TRBJ2-1; D uncertain. Germline lookup yields CDR1 SGHDN and CDR2 FVKESK. Between the trimmed V and J ends, which lost 5 bases and 9 bases, there was a span of 11 bases. The CDR3 runs 12 residues. CDR3 bases: TGTGCCAGCAGCTATAACAACCTTGAGCAGTTCTTC. Residues: CASSYNNLEQFF.

The rearrangement joins TRBV5-1 to TRBJ2-7, with D unresolved. The V gene's germline CDR1 is SGHRS and CDR2 YFSETQ. V lost 0 bases to trimming and J lost 5 bases, with 6 bases between them. This CDR3 contains 12 residues. CDR3 amino acids: CASSLDRNEQYF. CDR3 DNA sequence: TGCGCCAGCAGCTTGGACAGAAACGAGCAGTACTTC.